One sample yielded the 27 T cell receptor beta chains listed below, sequenced in a study of cytomegalovirus exposure and HLA in healthy donors. Assay used: immunoSEQ multiplex PCR; TCRdb lists only in-frame clones, some missing. The sample yields about 130,000 clones, 80% to 90% seen once. Sequences were obtained from PBMCs. The origin of the receptors is a woman aged 18-35 years in good health and CMV-seropositive.

The CDR3 sequence is CATSRDRAGSAYEQYF. The CDR3 DNA sequence: TGTGCCACCAGCAGAGATCGGGCGGGATCCGCCTACGAGCAGTACTTC. The chain couples TRBV15 to TRBJ2-7, with D possibly being TRBD2 (6 bases). Germline assignment: CDR1 LNHNV and CDR2 YYDKDF (reference sequence). With 0 bases removed from V and 2 bases from J, the gap between germline ends came to 14 bases. The CDR3 is 16 residues long.

The gene calls are TRBV6-6 and TRBJ1-2, with a possible D match to TRBD1 (5 bases). V lost 6 bases to trimming and J lost 5 bases, with 16 bases between them. The V gene's germline CDR1 is MNHNY and CDR2 SVGAGI (reference sequence). The CDR3 consists of 14 residues. The CDR3, as DNA: TGTGCCAGCAGCACCCAGGGTTCTCGATATGGCTACACCTTC. Amino acids: CASSTQGSRYGYTF.

V gene TRBV6-5 combines with J gene TRBJ1-4, with D unresolved. The CDR3 contains 14 residues. The germline V gene encodes CDR1 MNHEY and CDR2 SVGAGI. Trimming left V 6 bases short and J 3 bases short, with 11 bases between. This chain's CDR3 is CASRGLVSNEKLFF. CDR3 in DNA: TGTGCCAGCAGAGGCCTAGTTTCTAATGAAAAACTGTTTTTT.

This sequence joins TRBV5-4 and TRBJ2-7; a weak D match, TRBD2 (5 bases). The CDR3 runs to 15 residues. The germline V gene has CDR1 SGHNT and CDR2 YYREEE (reference sequence). Trimming pared 1 base from V and 4 bases from J, leaving 15 bases between. The CDR3 reads CASSLPPGKEYEQYF. The CDR3 nucleotides read TGTGCCAGCAGCTTGCCTCCCGGGAAGGAATACGAGCAGTACTTC.

The CDR3 DNA reads as TGTGCCAGCAGCTCCCTCTGGGGACTAGTCTACGAGCAGTACTTC. This encodes CASSSLWGLVYEQYF. The chain joins TRBV7-8 to TRBJ2-7, with 8 bases fitting TRBD2. The CDR3 runs 15 residues. CDR1 SGHVS and CDR2 FQNEAQ come from the germline V gene. V shed 4 bases, J shed 3 bases, and the junction held 8 bases outside the gene matches.

This chain connects TRBV2 to TRBJ2-2; D gene ambiguous. Germline CDR1 reads SNHLY; CDR2 reads FYNNEI. The CDR3 extends over 14 amino acids. V gave up 4 bases and J gave up 1 base, with 7 bases separating them. The chain's CDR3 is CASSVRGNTGELFF. In DNA, the CDR3 is TGTGCCAGCAGTGTTAGAGGGAACACCGGGGAGCTGTTTTTT.

This chain uses TRBV25-1 with TRBJ2-3; D is possibly TRBD2 (6 bases). Germline-derived CDR1 and CDR2 are MGHDK and SYGVNS. V lost 11 bases, J lost 1 base, and 10 bases lay in between. CDR3 size: 12 residues. CDR3 loop: CASGTRTDTQYF. The CDR3 nucleotides are TGTGCCTCCGGGACTCGCACAGATACGCAGTATTTT.

This clone was observed a handful of times. The chain uses TRBV7-8 and TRBJ1-6; 10 bases map to TRBD1. CDR3 size: 16 residues. The trim removed 0 bases at V and 5 bases at J, leaving 1 base unmatched. Germline V CDR1 and CDR2: SGHVS, FQNEAQ. CDR3 DNA sequence: TGTGCCAGCAGCTTAGCAGGACAGGGGGATAATTCACCCCTCCACTTT. Protein product: CASSLAGQGDNSPLHF. The complete variable domain, with remaining parts taken from reference TRBV7-8 and TRBJ1-6, reads GAGVSQSPRYKVAKRGQDVALRCDPISGHVSLFWYQQALGQGPEFLTYFQNEAQLDKSGLPSDRFFAERPEGSVSTLKIQRTQQEDSAVYLCASSLAGQGDNSPLHFGNGTRLTVT.

V is TRBV5-1 and J is TRBJ1-1; 7 bases match TRBD1. V trimming: 4 bases; J trimming: 1 base; junction bases outside the gene matches: 7. CDR1 is SGHRS, CDR2 YFSETQ, per germline. The length of the CDR3 is 15 residues. For the CDR3, the DNA is TGCGCCAGCAGCCCCCAGGGACAGACGAACACTGAAGCTTTCTTT. Amino acid sequence: CASSPQGQTNTEAFF.

V is TRBV7-2 and J is TRBJ1-1; D perhaps matches TRBD1 (5 bases). The CDR3 covers 15 residues. The V and J ends lost 6 bases and 2 bases respectively, with 16 bases between them. CDR1 is SGHTA and CDR2 is FQGNSA in the germline V gene. The CDR3 loop reads CASRESTASNTEAFF. CDR3 nucleotide sequence: TGTGCCAGCAGAGAATCGACAGCTTCAAACACTGAAGCTTTCTTT.

The chain carries TRBV5-5 and TRBJ1-4; D is unresolved. The CDR3 is 14 amino acids. The germline V gene encodes CDR1 SGHKS and CDR2 YYEKEE (reference sequence). Trimming shortened V by 4 bases and J by 4 bases, and 11 bases separated the two germline ends. Here the CDR3 reads CASSPGGLNEKLFF. The CDR3 nucleotides read TGTGCCAGCAGCCCGGGTGGTCTTAATGAAAAACTGTTTTTT.

The chain is built from TRBV20-1 and TRBJ2-7; TRBD1 is a possible D gene (6 bases). CDR3 size: 11 residues. Germline values: CDR1 DFQATT, CDR2 SNEGSKA (reference sequence). V lost 2 bases to trimming and J lost 6 bases, with 8 bases between them. CDR3 in amino acids: CSARSRGEQYF. For the CDR3, the DNA is TGCAGTGCTAGAAGCAGGGGCGAGCAGTACTTC.

This rearrangement joins TRBV28 to TRBJ1-1; D unresolved. V lost 2 bases to trimming and J lost 1 base, with 8 bases between them. CDR3 length equals 14 residues. Per the germline V gene, CDR1 is MDHEN and CDR2 is SYDVKM. CDR3 nucleotide sequence: TGTGCCAGCAGTTTACCCACAGAGAACACTGAAGCTTTCTTT. Protein: CASSLPTENTEAFF. Looking up the rest from reference TRBV28 and TRBJ1-1 gives the full variable domain: DVKVTQSSRYLVKRTGEKVFLECVQDMDHENMFWYRQDPGLGLRLIYFSYDVKMKEKGDIPEGYSVSREKKERFSLILESASTNQTSMYLCASSLPTENTEAFFGQGTRLTVV.

The chain couples TRBV10-3 to TRBJ2-2, with D uncertain. The V gene's germline CDR1 is ENHRY and CDR2 SYGVKD. V lost 10 bases and J 2 bases, leaving 20 bases between the germline ends. The CDR3 totals 16 residues. The CDR3 nucleotides are TGTGCCACCTATAAACCCGGGTACCCAAACACCGGGGAGCTGTTTTTT. It codes for CATYKPGYPNTGELFF.

This rearrangement joins TRBV5-8 to TRBJ1-1; D perhaps matches TRBD1 (5 bases). V lost 0 bases to trimming and J lost 8 bases, with 11 bases between them. Looked up from germline, CDR1 is SGHTS and CDR2 is YDEGEE. The length of the CDR3 is 13 residues. CDR3 residues: CASSLGWGPEAFF. The CDR3, as DNA: TGTGCCAGCAGCTTGGGCTGGGGCCCCGAAGCTTTCTTT.

The rearrangement uses TRBV28 and TRBJ1-5; D not certain. V dropped 2 bases and J dropped 0 bases, with 8 bases sitting between them. The germline gives CDR1 MDHEN, CDR2 SYDVKM. The CDR3 has 15 amino acids. This CDR3 is CASSLRGNSNQPQHF. The DNA for the CDR3 is TGTGCCAGCAGTTTACGAGGGAATAGCAATCAGCCCCAGCATTTT.

This chain uses TRBV19 with TRBJ1-2; 7 positions agree with TRBD1. The germline CDR1 and CDR2 sequences are LNHDA and SQIVND (reference sequence). With 3 bases clipped from V and 1 base from J, the junction kept 2 bases outside the gene matches. The CDR3 extends over 14 amino acids. The CDR3 coding sequence is TGTGCCAGTAGTATGACAGGGAGTAACTATGGCTACACCTTC. Encoded protein: CASSMTGSNYGYTF.

The chain uses TRBV9 and TRBJ1-4; 7 bases are a match to TRBD1. Trimming at V came to 3 bases and at J to 8 bases, leaving 10 bases not matched to a gene. CDR1 is SGDLS, CDR2 YYNGEE, per germline. This CDR3 contains 15 residues. The CDR3 protein is CASSEGASGREKLFF. The CDR3, as DNA: TGTGCCAGCAGCGAGGGGGCAAGTGGGAGGGAAAAACTGTTTTTT.

This clone was observed a handful of times. This sequence joins TRBV25-1 and TRBJ2-7, with 7 bases identical to TRBD2. Germline V gene sequence: CDR1 MGHDK, CDR2 SYGVNS. The CDR3 is 11 residues long. J gave up 6 bases and V 4 bases, and 0 bases lay outside the gene matches. The CDR3 here is CASSAGGEQYF. The CDR3 DNA is TGTGCCAGCAGTGCGGGAGGCGAGCAGTACTTC.

The chain combines TRBV6-5 with TRBJ1-2; D gene ambiguous. The V gene lost 0 bases and the J gene lost 6 bases, with 14 bases spanning the gap. Germline CDR1 MNHEY, CDR2 SVGAGI. The CDR3 runs to 15 residues. CDR3 coding DNA: TGTGCCAGCAGTTACTCGACGGGTCAGTTGGATGGCTACACCTTC. Translated, it gives CASSYSTGQLDGYTF.

The chain carries TRBV11-2 and TRBJ1-2, with TRBD1 as a possible D gene (5 bases). The CDR3 has 16 residues. V was clipped by 0 bases and J by 4 bases, with 15 bases between them. CDR1 and CDR2 from the germline V gene are SGHAT and FQNNGV. The chain's CDR3 is CASSLDVRWTRYGYTF. CDR3 sequence (DNA): TGTGCCAGCAGCTTAGATGTAAGGTGGACACGCTATGGCTACACCTTC.

The chain is built from TRBV4-2 and TRBJ1-1; TRBD1 agrees at 8 bases. The V segment lost 1 base and the J segment 14 bases; nucleotides outside the gene matches: 12. This CDR3 is built from 14 residues. Germline V gene sequence: CDR1 LGHNA, CDR2 YNFKEQ. CDR3 residues: CASSQGGAGGLSFF. Here the CDR3 DNA reads TGTGCCAGCAGCCAAGGAGGAGCAGGGGGCCTCTCCTTCTTT.

This sequence joins TRBV25-1 and TRBJ2-5, with 9 bases lining up with TRBD1. V trimming: 9 bases; J trimming: 5 bases; junction bases outside the gene matches: 7. Germline V gene sequence: CDR1 MGHDK, CDR2 SYGVNS. The CDR3 length is 13 residues. This CDR3 reads CASRQGGRETQYF. CDR3 nucleotide sequence: TGTGCCAGTCGACAGGGGGGCCGGGAGACCCAGTACTTC. Full variable domain (rest looked up from reference TRBV25-1 and TRBJ2-5): EADIYQTPRYLVIGTGKKITLECSQTMGHDKMYWYQQDPGMELHLIHYSYGVNSTEKGDLSSESTVSRIRTEHFPLTLESARPSHTSQYLCASRQGGRETQYFGPGTRLLVL.

The chain employs TRBV5-6 and TRBJ2-3, with 9 bases fitting TRBD2. Germline V gene lookup returns CDR1 SGHDT and CDR2 YYEEEE. The ends lost 5 bases at V and 3 bases at J; junction bases unmatched: 7. The CDR3 covers 15 residues. CDR3 sequence (DNA): TGTGCCAGCAGAGAGGCGGGGGGGCGGACAGATACGCAGTATTTT. Its translation: CASREAGGRTDTQYF.

Worth noting for this clone: The sample holds other DNA sequences that translate to the same CDR3. The V and J genes are TRBV18 and TRBJ2-7, with 8 bases that match TRBD1. Looked up from germline, CDR1 is KGHSH and CDR2 is LQKENI. The CDR3 totals 14 residues. V was clipped by 0 bases and J by 3 bases; unmatched bases: 1. This chain's CDR3 is CASSPPDRVYEQYF. CDR3 DNA: TGTGCCAGCTCACCACCGGACAGGGTCTACGAGCAGTACTTC.

The CDR3 sequence is CASELIGEEGLFF. CDR3 nucleotides: TGTGCCAGCGAATTGATCGGGGAAGAGGGGCTGTTTTTT. The chain combines TRBV4-2 with TRBJ2-2; D possibly corresponds to TRBD2 (5 bases). Germline assignment: CDR1 LGHNA and CDR2 YNFKEQ. The length of the CDR3 is 13 residues. The V gene lost 8 bases and the J gene lost 13 bases, with 20 bases spanning the gap.

Only a few counts were recorded for this clone. The chain joins TRBV27 to TRBJ1-2; no clear D. The CDR3 has 12 residues. The V gene's germline CDR1 is MNHEY and CDR2 SMNVEV (reference sequence). V was cut by 4 bases and J by 10 bases, with 13 bases left in between. CDR3 sequence (DNA): TGTGCCAGCAGTTGGTACATGGGCGACTACACCTTC. Translating it yields CASSWYMGDYTF.